Included here is one T cell receptor (beta chain) sequence, with context. The entry originates in a study of blood T cell repertoires in COVID-19. Looking at the study overall: Both acute and convalescent COVID-19 samples were obtained from the United States, Italy and Spain.

The CDR3 runs to 18 residues. After removal of 5 bases from V and 2 bases from J, the junction contained 11 bases not matched to a gene. Germline V gene lookup returns CDR1 WNHNN and CDR2 SYGVQD (reference sequence). As handled by the study authors: Amplifying reference gene primers gave estimates of nucleated cell counts. Sequenced by immunoSEQ multiplex PCR; TCRdb stores in-frame clones only, minus some. The DNA was the basis for D and trimming; V, J and clone size are from that table. The repertoire holds 400,000 to 450,000 clones, with about 91% as singletons. J is TRBJ2-5 and V is TRBV10-1; 13 bases agree with TRBD2. Material for sequencing was peripheral blood. The sequence came from a woman in her forties or fifties with COVID-19, enrolled during active disease. CDR3 protein: CASSSGLAGDEYQETQYF. Written as DNA, the CDR3 is TGCGCCAGCAGTTCAGGACTAGCGGGGGACGAATATCAAGAGACCCAGTACTTC.